This passage covers 26 T cell receptor beta chains from one sample sequenced in a study of shared clonotypes between healthy human individuals (TCRdb year 2020). The library was obtained by the immunoSEQ multiplex PCR assay. Entries here come from immuneACCESS through TCRdb and include only in-frame sequences with V and J called. Some clones fail to appear in such tables; in the studies checked, an unresolved V gene covers under half of the shortfall, and the cause of the remainder is unknown. Recorded for this sample are some 1.4 million clones; roughly 96% of them occurred a single time. The ten largest clones add up to roughly 1.2% of the sample. The material sequenced was naive CD4+ T cells sorted from blood. The cell subset or site label of this sample denotes: CD45RA+ positively selected. All receptors derive from a man aged 25 to 40 in good health.

This sequence joins TRBV7-9 and TRBJ1-5; TRBD1 matches 8 bases. Per germline, CDR1 SEHNR and CDR2 FQNEAQ (reference sequence). This CDR3 region has 19 residues. V shed 2 bases and J 3 bases; nucleotides not matched to a gene: 15. CDR3 bases: TGTGCCAGCAGCTTATATCTTCCGGGGGGACAGGTTCACAATCAGCCCCAGCATTTT. Amino acids: CASSLYLPGGQVHNQPQHF.

The chain joins TRBV19 to TRBJ2-1, with D uncertain. Trimming stripped 4 bases from V and 0 bases from J, with 10 bases between. The CDR3 runs to 15 residues. Germline CDR1 LNHDA, CDR2 SQIVND (reference sequence). In DNA form, the CDR3 reads TGTGCCAGTAGTAGGGGTCCGAGCTCCTACAATGAGCAGTTCTTC. It yields the protein CASSRGPSSYNEQFF.

Remarks on this clone: Distinct nucleotide sequences in the sample also encode this CDR3. J is TRBJ2-5 and V is TRBV7-6; 10 bases fit TRBD2. Germline trimming cut 1 base from V and 2 bases from J; bases unmatched to any gene: 1. The CDR3 extends over 15 amino acids. Germline V CDR1 and CDR2: SGHVS, FNYEAQ. CDR3 bases: TGTGCCAGCAGCTTAGGGACTAGCGGACAAGAGACCCAGTACTTC. It codes for CASSLGTSGQETQYF.

With regard to this clone: Other DNA sequences within the sample encode an identical CDR3. CDR3 sequence reads: CASSPQGASTDTQYF. CDR3 sequence (DNA): TGTGCCAGCTCACCGCAGGGAGCCTCCACAGATACGCAGTATTTT. V and J are TRBV18 and TRBJ2-3; D may correspond to TRBD1 or TRBD2 (5 bases each). CDR1 KGHSH and CDR2 LQKENI come from the germline V gene. The CDR3 length is 15 residues. The germline V and J ends were trimmed by 3 bases and 2 bases, with 12 bases remaining between them.

In nucleotides, the CDR3 is TGTGCCAGCAATGAAGGGGTTCTCTATGGCTACACCTTC. It specifies CASNEGVLYGYTF. The V and J genes are TRBV6-5 and TRBJ1-2, with D perhaps matching TRBD1 (5 bases). The germline V gene has CDR1 MNHEY and CDR2 SVGAGI. The CDR3 covers 13 residues. V lost 7 bases and J lost 4, with 13 bases in between.

The CDR3 protein is CASSDRVAGNTIYF. The CDR3 coding sequence is TGTGCCAGCAGCGACAGGGTCGCTGGAAACACCATATATTTT. This chain uses TRBV7-9 with TRBJ1-3; 7 nucleotides align to TRBD1. Trimming removed 5 bases from V and 2 bases from J; junction bases left unmatched: 3. Germline CDR1 SEHNR, CDR2 FQNEAQ (reference sequence). The CDR3 has 14 residues.

This chain links TRBV15 with TRBJ2-3; 8 bases match TRBD2. The CDR3 totals 15 residues. V trimming: 2 bases; J trimming: 6 bases; junction bases outside the gene matches: 7. Germline CDR1 and CDR2: LNHNV and YYDKDF (reference sequence). CDR3 in DNA: TGTGCCACCAGCAGACCGGGACTAGGGGGGGATACGCAGTATTTT. Residues: CATSRPGLGGDTQYF.

V and J are TRBV7-9 and TRBJ1-3; D uncertain. This CDR3 region has 16 residues. In germline, CDR1 is SEHNR, CDR2 FQNEAQ (reference sequence). Trimming took off 2 bases at V and 0 bases at J, with 11 bases between the two ends. The CDR3 spells CASSLSAADSGNTIYF. The DNA for the CDR3 is TGTGCCAGCAGCTTATCGGCAGCGGACTCTGGAAACACCATATATTTT. The variable domain in full, completed from reference TRBV7-9 and TRBJ1-3, reads DTGVSQNPRHKITKRGQNVTFRCDPISEHNRLYWYRQTLGQGPEFLTYFQNEAQLEKSRLLSDRFSAERPKGSFSTLEIQRTEQGDSAMYLCASSLSAADSGNTIYFGEGSWLTVV.

J is TRBJ1-1 and V is TRBV10-3; D is possibly TRBD1 (6 bases). From germline, CDR1 is ENHRY and CDR2 SYGVKD. V was pared by 6 bases and J by 0 bases, with 14 bases between. The CDR3 is 15 amino acids. The CDR3 sequence is CAIRDSGTLNTEAFF. The CDR3 DNA is TGTGCCATCAGAGACTCCGGGACACTGAACACTGAAGCTTTCTTT.

The chain is built from TRBV6-6 and TRBJ1-1, with unresolved D. Trimming pared 5 bases from V and 6 bases from J, leaving 10 bases between. Germline CDR1 and CDR2: MNHNY and SVGAGI (reference sequence). The length of the CDR3 is 12 residues. CDR3 in amino acids: CASSRPGAEAFF. CDR3 bases: TGTGCCAGCAGTCGACCCGGGGCTGAAGCTTTCTTT.

V usage is TRBV6-6 and J usage is TRBJ2-5; no reliable D call. V lost 6 bases, J lost 4 bases, and 15 bases lay in between. The CDR3 is 14 amino acids. From germline, CDR1 is MNHNY and CDR2 SVGAGI (reference sequence). The CDR3 coding sequence is TGTGCCAGCAGCCAGAAGACGCTCATAGAGACCCAGTACTTC. The encoded protein is CASSQKTLIETQYF.

This chain connects TRBV7-2 to TRBJ2-7; weak D call: TRBD2 (5 bases). Trimming removed 3 bases at V and 4 bases at J, with 13 bases between. This CDR3 is 14 amino acids long. Germline lookup yields CDR1 SGHTA and CDR2 FQGNSA. The CDR3 protein is CASSLAPRGYEQYF. In nucleotides, the CDR3 is TGTGCCAGCAGCTTGGCGCCTCGGGGTTACGAGCAGTACTTC.

The chain carries TRBV7-9 and TRBJ1-3; 8 nucleotides align to TRBD1. This CDR3 is built from 14 residues. The V segment lost 6 bases and the J segment 6 bases; nucleotides outside the gene matches: 7. CDR1 is SEHNR, CDR2 FQNEAQ, per germline (reference sequence). The CDR3 spells CASRTIQGENTIYF. The CDR3 nucleotides are TGTGCCAGCAGAACTATACAGGGGGAAAACACCATATATTTT. Drawing the rest from reference TRBV7-9 and TRBJ1-3, the complete variable domain is DTGVSQNPRHKITKRGQNVTFRCDPISEHNRLYWYRQTLGQGPEFLTYFQNEAQLEKSRLLSDRFSAERPKGSFSTLEIQRTEQGDSAMYLCASRTIQGENTIYFGEGSWLTVV.

V gene TRBV7-9 combines with J gene TRBJ2-5, with no clear D. In germline, CDR1 is SEHNR, CDR2 FQNEAQ (reference sequence). The V and J ends lost 2 bases and 5 bases respectively, with 9 bases between them. The CDR3 length is 13 residues. The CDR3 region has the DNA TGTGCCAGCAGCTTAATAGGGTTGGAGACCCAGTACTTC. This sequence encodes CASSLIGLETQYF.

For this clone: Other DNA sequences within the sample encode an identical CDR3. The rearrangement uses TRBV2 and TRBJ2-7; D is ambiguous. The CDR3 loop spans 11 amino acids. CDR1 SNHLY and CDR2 FYNNEI come from the germline V gene. Between the trimmed V and J ends, which lost 5 bases and 1 base, there was a span of 3 bases. The CDR3 DNA reads TGTGCCAGCAGTACTTCCTACGAGCAGTACTTC. Its translation: CASSTSYEQYF.

V gene TRBV18 combines with J gene TRBJ2-2; possible D gene TRBD2, 6 bases. The germline V gene has CDR1 KGHSH and CDR2 LQKENI. V shed 3 bases and J shed 3 bases, with 20 bases lying between them. This CDR3 contains 18 residues. Here the CDR3 reads CASSPLDGGRGHTGELFF. CDR3 coding DNA: TGTGCCAGCTCACCCCTGGACGGCGGGCGGGGACACACCGGGGAGCTGTTTTTT.

The chain carries TRBV29-1 and TRBJ1-1; D remains unclear. The germline V and J ends were trimmed by 3 bases and 4 bases, with 9 bases remaining between them. Germline V lookup: CDR1 SQVTM, CDR2 ANQGSEA. The CDR3 spans 12 residues. In nucleotides, the CDR3 is TGCAGCGTTGAGCACGTGGGCACTGAAGCTTTCTTT. Its protein product is CSVEHVGTEAFF.

This chain joins TRBV6-1 and TRBJ1-2; TRBD1 agrees at 9 bases. The CDR3 runs 15 residues. With 2 bases clipped from V and 6 bases from J, the junction kept 7 bases outside the gene matches. The germline V gene encodes CDR1 MNHNS and CDR2 SASEGT. The CDR3 loop is CASSEWRDREDGYTF. CDR3 DNA sequence: TGTGCCAGCAGTGAATGGAGGGACAGGGAGGATGGCTACACCTTC.

V is TRBV18 and J is TRBJ2-3; D possibly uses TRBD1 or TRBD2 (6 bases each). V dropped 2 bases and J dropped 0 bases, with 12 bases sitting between them. The CDR3 has 16 amino acids. The germline gives CDR1 KGHSH, CDR2 LQKENI. The CDR3 DNA reads as TGTGCCAGCTCACCAAAGGGGGGCGGTAGCACAGATACGCAGTATTTT. This gives the protein CASSPKGGGSTDTQYF.

J is TRBJ1-4 and V is TRBV5-4; D may be TRBD1 (6 bases). The CDR3 runs 16 residues. Germline CDR1 SGHNT, CDR2 YYREEE (reference sequence). Trimming took off 5 bases at V and 7 bases at J, with 21 bases between the two ends. The CDR3 DNA reads as TGTGCCAGCAGTCAGACAGGCCCTCGTCAGGGTGAAAAACTGTTTTTT. Translation gives CASSQTGPRQGEKLFF.

The chain joins TRBV5-6 to TRBJ2-7; D is unresolved. Germline values: CDR1 SGHDT, CDR2 YYEEEE. V was shortened by 1 base and J by 5 bases, with 10 bases between the two germline ends. This CDR3 has 13 residues. CDR3 in DNA: TGTGCCAGCAGCTTGTTGGGAAGACACGAGCAGTACTTC. Protein product: CASSLLGRHEQYF.

The V call is TRBV11-3, the J call TRBJ2-5; tentatively, D is TRBD1 or TRBD2 (5 bases each). This CDR3 comprises 13 residues. The germline CDR1 and CDR2 sequences are SGHNT and YENEEA. Trimming pared 5 bases from V and 2 bases from J, leaving 9 bases between. CDR3 residues: CASSEGPQETQYF. In DNA form, the CDR3 reads TGTGCCAGCAGCGAGGGACCTCAAGAGACCCAGTACTTC. Drawing the rest from reference TRBV11-3 and TRBJ2-5, the complete variable domain is EAGVVQSPRYKIIEKKQPVAFWCNPISGHNTLYWYLQNLGQGPELLIRYENEEAVDDSQLPKDRFSAERLKGVDSTLKIQPAELGDSAVYLCASSEGPQETQYFGPGTRLLVL.

The rearrangement links TRBV5-1 to TRBJ2-2; 8 nucleotides match TRBD1. V lost 2 bases, J lost 7 bases, and 7 bases stayed unmatched. This CDR3 is built from 15 residues. The germline CDR1 and CDR2 sequences are SGHRS and YFSETQ. The CDR3 here is CASSFGQGGGGELFF. For the CDR3, the DNA is TGCGCCAGCAGCTTCGGACAGGGAGGTGGCGGGGAGCTGTTTTTT.

As regards this clone: Other nucleotide sequences in the sample specify the same CDR3. This chain connects TRBV6-6 to TRBJ1-1; D is perhaps TRBD1 (5 bases). Per the germline V gene, CDR1 is MNHNY and CDR2 is SVGAGI (reference sequence). Trimming stripped 0 bases from V and 1 base from J, with 6 bases between. This CDR3 contains 14 residues. The CDR3 loop is CASSYSGGNTEAFF. CDR3 in DNA: TGTGCCAGCAGTTACTCGGGGGGGAACACTGAAGCTTTCTTT.

This chain joins TRBV2 and TRBJ2-2; TRBD1 agrees at 7 bases. CDR3 length equals 13 residues. V lost 8 bases, J lost 4 bases, and 4 bases stayed unmatched. Germline loops: CDR1 SNHLY, CDR2 FYNNEI. This chain's CDR3 is CASQGQFTGELFF. The DNA of the CDR3 is TGTGCCAGCCAGGGACAGTTCACCGGGGAGCTGTTTTTT.

Only one count was recorded for this clone. The V and J genes are TRBV2 and TRBJ2-2; no definite D call. Germline lookup yields CDR1 SNHLY and CDR2 FYNNEI. The CDR3 is made up of 13 amino acids. The ends were cut back, 3 bases at V and 6 bases at J, with 8 bases in the middle. The CDR3 DNA reads TGTGCCAGCAGTGAGTACTTCCCCGGGGAGCTGTTTTTT. Residues: CASSEYFPGELFF. The entire variable domain, with the rest obtained from reference TRBV2 and TRBJ2-2, is as follows: EPEVTQTPSHQVTQMGQEVILRCVPISNHLYFYWYRQILGQKVEFLVSFYNNEISEKSEIFDDQFSVERPDGSNFTLKIRSTKLEDSAMYFCASSEYFPGELFFGEGSRLTVL.